These 32 T cell receptor beta chains were sequenced from one sample in a study of T cells expressing NK-cell markers. With the 5' RACE reads reprocessed, TCRdb shows one record per CDR3 protein and no DNA. The table counts about 150,000 distinct CDR3 sequences; around 35% lies in the top ten. What was sequenced was blood T cells: a sorted CD56 or NKG2C T cell subset, CD4+ or CD8+ T cells, or bulk PBMC T cells (not recorded which). These receptors all come from a woman between 45 and 65 years old in good health.

This chain joins TRBV4-1 and TRBJ2-5; TCRdb picks TRBD1, but there is no DNA to check that call. The CDR3 extends over 13 amino acids. CDR1 and CDR2 from the germline V gene are MGHRA and YSYEKL. The CDR3 sequence: CASSQPGLETQYF.

The chain uses TRBV5-6 and TRBJ2-1; the TCRdb D gene call, TRBD2, has no DNA to confirm it. Germline lookup yields CDR1 SGHDT and CDR2 YYEEEE. The CDR3 loop spans 15 amino acids. CDR3 amino acids: CASSRTSGNYNEQFF.

This chain uses TRBV28 with TRBJ2-5; lacking DNA, the TRBD1 call made by TCRdb goes unchecked. Germline V gene lookup returns CDR1 MDHEN and CDR2 SYDVKM. The CDR3 consists of 13 residues. The CDR3 here is CASRLQGRETQYF.

The chain couples TRBV25-1 to TRBJ2-4; TCRdb reports TRBD2, a call that lacks DNA to check it against. Germline CDR1 is MGHDK and CDR2 is SYGVNS. The length of the CDR3 is 17 residues. CDR3 in amino acids: CASSGWTSGRAGNIQYF.

The CDR3 protein is CASSQVVGDREAFF. The chain recombines TRBV14 with TRBJ1-1; no DNA is available, so the TRBD1 call from TCRdb remains unchecked. The CDR3 has 14 amino acids. Germline V gene sequence: CDR1 SGHDN, CDR2 FVKESK.

The chain links TRBV27 to TRBJ1-3; TCRdb's assignment of TRBD1 cannot be checked, as there is no DNA. The length of the CDR3 is 15 residues. From germline, CDR1 is MNHEY and CDR2 SMNVEV (reference sequence). CDR3: CASSLTGNAGNTIYF.

This chain connects TRBV11-2 to TRBJ2-2; there is no DNA to check the TCRdb D call of TRBD1. The germline V gene has CDR1 SGHAT and CDR2 FQNNGV. This CDR3 is built from 16 residues. CDR3 sequence: CASSLVGQGLTGELFF.

The chain links TRBV6-5 to TRBJ2-3; TCRdb lists TRBD1, though no DNA is available to test this call. The CDR3 has 15 amino acids. The germline V gene encodes CDR1 MNHEY and CDR2 SVGAGI. The CDR3 spells CASSYSGGTTDTQYF.

The V gene is TRBV11-3, the J gene TRBJ2-1. The germline CDR1 and CDR2 sequences are SGHNT and YENEEA. This CDR3 has 18 residues. Here the CDR3 reads CASSFKSFRSRVFNEQFF.

This rearrangement joins TRBV3-1 to TRBJ2-3. This CDR3 comprises 15 residues. Per germline, CDR1 LGHDT and CDR2 YNNKEL (reference sequence). This CDR3 reads CASSQGTEYTDTQYF.

The gene calls are TRBV7-9 and TRBJ2-7; the TCRdb call, TRBD2, lacks DNA for checking. The CDR3 consists of 16 residues. CDR1 SEHNR and CDR2 FQNEAQ come from the germline V gene (reference sequence). The CDR3 region is CASSAPTSGRAYEQYF.

The V call is TRBV7-3, the J call TRBJ2-5; the TCRdb call, TRBD1, lacks DNA for checking. Germline V CDR1 and CDR2: SGHTA, FQGTGA. CDR3 length: 14 residues. CDR3 amino acids: CASSLTGQQETQYF.

The chain carries TRBV7-2 and TRBJ2-3; TCRdb names TRBD2, which stays unverified in the absence of DNA. This CDR3 spans 13 amino acids. CDR1 SGHTA and CDR2 FQGNSA come from the germline V gene. CDR3 protein: CAVRPSGTDTQYF.

The V gene is TRBV29-1, the J gene TRBJ2-1. This CDR3 comprises 11 residues. Germline CDR1 is SQVTM and CDR2 is ANQGSEA. This CDR3 reads CSLLWGSEQFF.

The V and J genes are TRBV6-1 and TRBJ2-7; TCRdb selects TRBD2, and the lack of DNA leaves this call unchecked. The germline V gene encodes CDR1 MNHNS and CDR2 SASEGT. The CDR3 is 14 amino acids. This CDR3 reads CASSELVPPYEQYF.

This chain joins TRBV7-2 and TRBJ2-7; TCRdb lists TRBD1, though no DNA is available to test this call. The CDR3 extends over 17 amino acids. The germline gives CDR1 SGHTA, CDR2 FQGNSA. CDR3 sequence: CASSLGYGHFPYYEQYF.

The chain recombines TRBV27 with TRBJ2-7; the D call from TCRdb, TRBD1, cannot be confirmed without DNA. The germline gives CDR1 MNHEY, CDR2 SMNVEV (reference sequence). There are 15 residues in the CDR3. This CDR3 is CASSITGVGAYEQYF.

The rearrangement joins TRBV5-1 to TRBJ2-7; the D call from TCRdb, TRBD1, cannot be confirmed without DNA. The V gene's germline CDR1 is SGHRS and CDR2 YFSETQ. The CDR3 extends over 16 amino acids. The CDR3 here is CASSIGAGQGRSEQYF.

The J gene is TRBJ2-3, the V gene TRBV27; TCRdb selects TRBD1, and the lack of DNA leaves this call unchecked. The CDR3 has 14 amino acids. CDR1 is MNHEY, CDR2 SMNVEV, per germline (reference sequence). CDR3 sequence: CASRATGRIDTQYF.

V gene TRBV5-1 combines with J gene TRBJ1-1. Germline CDR1 is SGHRS and CDR2 is YFSETQ. This CDR3 contains 14 residues. CDR3 protein: CASSPVGEGPKAFF.

This chain connects TRBV7-9 to TRBJ2-1; TCRdb outputs TRBD2, but without DNA this stays unchecked. The CDR3 extends over 17 amino acids. Germline assignment: CDR1 SEHNR and CDR2 FQNEAQ (reference sequence). This CDR3 reads CASSLDRLLAGGNEQFF.

The CDR3 region is CASSQELGTEGEQYF. This rearrangement joins TRBV3-1 to TRBJ2-7; TCRdb selects TRBD1, and the lack of DNA leaves this call unchecked. Germline V gives CDR1 LGHDT, CDR2 YNNKEL (reference sequence). The length of the CDR3 is 15 residues.

This chain links TRBV27 with TRBJ1-5. The CDR3 loop spans 13 amino acids. CDR1 MNHEY and CDR2 SMNVEV come from the germline V gene (reference sequence). CDR3 amino acids: CASSLSAAWPQHF.

The V gene is TRBV4-1, the J gene TRBJ1-2; TCRdb reports TRBD1, a call that lacks DNA to check it against. This CDR3 has 15 residues. Germline CDR1 reads MGHRA; CDR2 reads YSYEKL. CDR3 in amino acids: CASSPRQDTNYGYTF.

The chain combines TRBV2 with TRBJ2-7; TCRdb picks TRBD2, but there is no DNA to check that call. In germline, CDR1 is SNHLY, CDR2 FYNNEI. The CDR3 totals 13 residues. CDR3 protein: CASTAIAGDEQYF.

V gene TRBV12-3 or TRBV12-4 combines with J gene TRBJ1-5. The CDR3 contains 15 residues. This CDR3 is CASSFFTGSNQPQHF.

The gene calls are TRBV9 and TRBJ2-1; TCRdb names TRBD2, which stays unverified in the absence of DNA. CDR3 length: 15 residues. Germline CDR1 and CDR2: SGDLS and YYNGEE. The CDR3 loop is CASSAVSRDRGEQFF.

V usage is TRBV6-2 or TRBV6-3 and J usage is TRBJ1-4. Germline V gives CDR1 MNHEY, CDR2 SVGEGT. This CDR3 is built from 12 residues. CDR3 sequence: CANSEDGEKLFF.

J is TRBJ2-5 and V is TRBV7-8; the TCRdb call, TRBD1, lacks DNA for checking. The germline CDR1 and CDR2 sequences are SGHVS and FQNEAQ. The CDR3 consists of 15 residues. CDR3 sequence reads: CASTLIVGVEETQYF.

J is TRBJ2-7 and V is TRBV12-3 or TRBV12-4; the TCRdb D gene call, TRBD1, has no DNA to confirm it. The CDR3 extends over 14 amino acids. The CDR3 protein is CASSEGQRTYEQYF.

This chain uses TRBV4-1 with TRBJ1-5. Germline CDR1 reads MGHRA; CDR2 reads YSYEKL. This CDR3 has 14 amino acids. CDR3 sequence: CASSQGGGAQPQHF.

The CDR3 is CASSLQELYGYTF. The chain has TRBV5-1 and TRBJ1-2; the TCRdb call, TRBD1, lacks DNA for checking. CDR1 and CDR2 from the germline V gene are SGHRS and YFSETQ. The CDR3 has 13 residues.